A selection of T cell receptor beta chains follows, all from one sample in a study of T cells in localized non-small cell lung cancer. The method was immunoSEQ multiplex PCR; TCRdb's version includes in-frame clones alone and lacks a portion of them. The sample yields about 24,000 clones, about 92% seen once. The sequences come from peripheral blood, collected before any cancer treatment. All receptors derive from a man aged 40 to 70 with stage III squamous cell lung carcinoma. CDR3s include the opening cysteine and the closing phenylalanine or tryptophan. Each record gives: V gene, D gene, clone size, J gene, CDR3 protein, CDR3 DNA. A D gene is named only where the DNA matches it firmly. The size of a clone is reported for some rows only, either as once, few or many, or as a class for expanded clones.

TRBV28	.	.	TRBJ1-5	CASSLRAGALSEPQHF	TGTGCCAGCAGTTTAAGGGCAGGGGCCCTATCTGAGCCCCAGCATTTT
TRBV10-2	.	.	TRBJ1-5	CASRPTRGYQPQHF	TGCGCCAGCAGGCCTACCAGGGGCTATCAGCCCCAGCATTTT
TRBV7-2	TRBD2	.	TRBJ2-1	CASSPPGLAGGPRQFF	TGTGCCAGCAGCCCCCCGGGACTAGCGGGGGGGCCGAGGCAGTTCTTC
TRBV11-1	.	.	TRBJ1-1	CASLRVMNTEAFF	TGTGCCAGCTTGAGGGTTATGAACACTGAAGCTTTCTTT
TRBV7-2	TRBD2	.	TRBJ2-1	CASSPRLAGGRFF	TGTGCCAGCAGCCCCCGGCTAGCGGGGGGAAGGTTCTTC
TRBV7-2	.	.	TRBJ2-7	CASSLSGTLQYF	TGTGCCAGCAGCTTGAGCGGTACGTTGCAGTACTTC
TRBV7-2	.	few	TRBJ1-3	CASSLGRGGWTGNTIYF	TGTGCCAGCAGCTTAGGGCGGGGGGGTTGGACTGGAAACACCATATATTTT
TRBV28	TRBD2	once	TRBJ2-7	CASSLGAGGPGAYEQYF	TGTGCCAGCAGTTTAGGAGCGGGGGGGCCTGGCGCCTACGAGCAGTACTTC
TRBV5-1	.	.	TRBJ2-5	CASSFGQKYVTQYF	TGCGCCAGCAGCTTTGGACAGAAATATGTGACCCAGTACTTC
TRBV4-3	.	few	TRBJ1-1	CASSQGYSLNTEAFF	TGCGCCAGCAGCCAAGGGTACAGCTTGAACACTGAAGCTTTCTTT